This is a list of T cell receptor beta chains from one sample in a study of T cell repertoires in aging, cancer and after chemotherapy. Each CDR3 protein is one row after TCRdb ran MiXCR on the multiplex PCR reads. The repertoire holds about 11,000 distinct CDR3 sequences, with under 30% as singletons. Specimen: blood. These receptors originate from a human donor in good health. Each CDR3 is given with its conserved first and last residue.

v_gene: TRBV18
j_gene: TRBJ2-7
CDR3aa: CASSPDPIGVGTHEQYF

v_gene: TRBV5-1
j_gene: TRBJ1-6
CDR3aa: CASSLTLDSPLHF

v_gene: TRBV7-2
j_gene: TRBJ2-3
CDR3aa: CASSLRQITDTQYF

v_gene: TRBV11-2
j_gene: TRBJ2-3
CDR3aa: CASSWTVPADTQYF

v_gene: TRBV24-1
j_gene: TRBJ2-1
CDR3aa: CATSDPGSRSYNEQFF

v_gene: TRBV6-1
j_gene: TRBJ1-6
CDR3aa: CASTWTVNSYNSPLHF

v_gene: TRBV7-2
j_gene: TRBJ1-1
CDR3aa: CASSHGPRVIGAFF

v_gene: TRBV6-5
j_gene: TRBJ2-3
CDR3aa: CASSYSSGVSTDTQYF

v_gene: TRBV27
j_gene: TRBJ2-7
CDR3aa: CASRPISYEQYF

v_gene: TRBV19
j_gene: TRBJ2-7
CDR3aa: CASSIKDHGAYEQYF

v_gene: TRBV7-9
j_gene: TRBJ1-4
CDR3aa: CASSSGQGGEKLFF

v_gene: TRBV6-5
j_gene: TRBJ2-3
CDR3aa: CASSSPYGTDTQYF

v_gene: TRBV11-3
j_gene: TRBJ2-2
CDR3aa: CASSSRTSGRGELFF

v_gene: TRBV7-3
j_gene: TRBJ2-1
CDR3aa: CASSLGLAGEQFF

v_gene: TRBV11-2
j_gene: TRBJ2-7
CDR3aa: CASRATSGSPYEQYF

v_gene: TRBV18
j_gene: TRBJ1-5
CDR3aa: CASSPLGDGNQPQHF

v_gene: TRBV29-1
j_gene: TRBJ1-1
CDR3aa: CSAGQTNTEAFF

v_gene: TRBV7-9
j_gene: TRBJ2-1
CDR3aa: CASSLGFGDGSYNEQFF

v_gene: TRBV6-1
j_gene: TRBJ2-2
CDR3aa: CASTIILSSGGNANTGELFF

v_gene: TRBV30
j_gene: TRBJ1-2
CDR3aa: CAWSENYGYTF

v_gene: TRBV28
j_gene: TRBJ2-7
CDR3aa: CASSPPDRVFYEQYF

v_gene: TRBV4-3
j_gene: TRBJ1-5
CDR3aa: CASSQLDPRGGRSNQPQHF

v_gene: TRBV5-6
j_gene: TRBJ2-5
CDR3aa: CASSLVSVETQYF